These 22 T cell receptor beta chains came from one sample sequenced in a study of radiation and T cells in renal cell carcinoma. Noted time point: baseline pretreatment blood. Sample treatment: 15 Gy SBRT to primary tumor, nephrectomy 4 weeks later. Assay used: immunoSEQ multiplex PCR; TCRdb lists only in-frame clones, some missing. The sample yields over 85,000 clones, 82% seen once. Sequencing used blood, obtained from a patient whose treatment included radiotherapy and nephrectomy. Every receptor here comes from a man between 60 and 70 years old with renal cell carcinoma.

This clone occurred once. This chain uses TRBV10-2 with TRBJ2-7, with D perhaps being TRBD1 or TRBD2 (6 bases each). The V gene's germline CDR1 is WSHSY and CDR2 SAAADI. V was trimmed by 6 bases and J by 6 bases, leaving 18 bases between them. There are 14 residues in the CDR3. CDR3 sequence (DNA): TGCGCCAGCAGGGGGGGACAAACGGGCGTCGAGCAGTACTTC. Protein: CASRGGQTGVEQYF.

The chain joins TRBV5-6 to TRBJ2-7; D is possibly TRBD2 (6 bases). Per germline, CDR1 SGHDT and CDR2 YYEEEE. CDR3 length equals 13 residues. The V end was cut by 7 bases, the J end by 2 bases, with 13 bases between. This CDR3 is CASSVGGAYEQYF. In nucleotides, the CDR3 is TGTGCCAGCTCGGTCGGAGGGGCCTACGAGCAGTACTTC.

The CDR3 DNA is TGTGCCAGCAGTGAGGACAGGTCATTGGGCGAGCAGTACTTC. Translating gives CASSEDRSLGEQYF. The chain employs TRBV2 and TRBJ2-5; 7 bases are shared with TRBD1. The DNA end lines up better with TRBJ2-7; the J call may be wrong. Per germline, CDR1 SNHLY and CDR2 FYNNEI. The CDR3 covers 14 residues.

The J gene is TRBJ1-5, the V gene TRBV30; D not resolved. Trimming stripped 0 bases from V and 6 bases from J, with 6 bases between. The CDR3 runs to 12 residues. Germline V CDR1 and CDR2: GTSNPN, SVGIG (reference sequence). The CDR3 protein is CAWSVSRQPQHF. The CDR3 coding sequence is TGTGCCTGGAGTGTCTCCCGTCAGCCCCAGCATTTT.

This chain connects TRBV7-9 to TRBJ2-3; 11 bases align to TRBD2. The germline V gene encodes CDR1 SEHNR and CDR2 FQNEAQ (reference sequence). V was pared by 4 bases and J by 6 bases, with 9 bases of the junction left unmatched. The length of the CDR3 is 16 residues. The CDR3 DNA reads as TGTGCCAGCAGCTCCCGACTAGCGGGGACCTATGATACGCAGTATTTT. It specifies CASSSRLAGTYDTQYF.

The chain links TRBV29-1 to TRBJ2-2, with TRBD2 as a possible D gene (7 bases). The V gene lost 2 bases and the J gene lost 4 bases, with 11 bases spanning the gap. The CDR3 covers 14 residues. Looked up from germline, CDR1 is SQVTM and CDR2 is ANQGSEA. For the CDR3, the DNA is TGCAGCGTTGAACCGGGGGGCAGCACCGGGGAGCTGTTTTTT. Its translation: CSVEPGGSTGELFF.

V and J are TRBV10-3 and TRBJ2-3; tentatively, D is TRBD2 (6 bases). The CDR3 length is 13 residues. Germline V gene data show CDR1 as ENHRY and CDR2 as SYGVKD. Trimming took 7 bases from V and 3 from J, leaving 11 bases between them. CDR3 sequence: CAINAGTTDTQYF. The CDR3 DNA sequence: TGTGCCATCAACGCGGGAACTACAGATACGCAGTATTTT.

This clone was seen just once. CDR3: CSAKTQLGYNEQFF. The CDR3 DNA sequence: TGCAGCGCCAAGACTCAACTGGGATACAATGAGCAGTTCTTC. The chain couples TRBV29-1 to TRBJ2-1, with unresolved D. The germline V gene encodes CDR1 SQVTM and CDR2 ANQGSEA. The CDR3 extends over 14 amino acids. Trimming cost V 7 bases and J 4 bases, with 17 bases left between them.

CDR3 DNA: TGCAGCGCCCTTCCGGGACAGGGGACCGAGCAGTACTTC. Protein sequence: CSALPGQGTEQYF. The chain is built from TRBV29-1 and TRBJ2-7, with 10 bases matching TRBD1. The CDR3 sequence is 13 residues long. J lost 6 bases, V lost 7 bases, and 9 bases had no gene match. CDR1 and CDR2 (germline): SQVTM, ANQGSEA.

V is TRBV5-1 and J is TRBJ2-7; 7 bases align to TRBD1. Unmatched junction bases numbered 7, after V lost 4 bases and J lost 6 bases. Germline CDR1 and CDR2: SGHRS and YFSETQ. This CDR3 is built from 13 residues. The CDR3 protein is CASSHGTVSEQYF. The CDR3 nucleotides read TGCGCCAGCAGCCACGGGACAGTCAGCGAGCAGTACTTC.

In this sample, this clone turned up a few times. The gene calls are TRBV7-2 and TRBJ1-3; no firm D call. The CDR3 is 11 amino acids. Trimming pared 7 bases from V and 3 bases from J, leaving 4 bases between. Per the germline V gene, CDR1 is SGHTA and CDR2 is FQGNSA. CDR3 in DNA: TGTGCCAGCACCTTTGGAAACACCATATATTTT. The encoded protein is CASTFGNTIYF. Drawing the rest from reference TRBV7-2 and TRBJ1-3, the complete variable domain is GAGVSQSPSNKVTEKGKDVELRCDPISGHTALYWYRQSLGQGLEFLIYFQGNSAPDKSGLPSDRFSAERTGGSVSTLTIQRTQQEDSAVYLCASTFGNTIYFGEGSWLTVV.

V and J are TRBV9 and TRBJ2-2; 9 bases are a match to TRBD2. From germline, CDR1 is SGDLS and CDR2 YYNGEE. J was trimmed by 0 bases and V by 0 bases; bases with no gene match: 6. The CDR3 is 18 residues long. CDR3 nucleotide sequence: TGTGCCAGCAGCGTAGGGCTAGCGGGGATGCCGAACACCGGGGAGCTGTTTTTT. This gives the protein CASSVGLAGMPNTGELFF.

This chain uses TRBV12-1 with TRBJ1-1. TRBV12-1 is a listed pseudogene. The CDR3 contains 17 residues. DNA of the CDR3: TGTGCCAGCAGCTTCCCAGGCGTGGGGGGGCGGGACACTGAAGCTTTCTTT. Translating it yields CASSFPGVGGRDTEAFF.

This clone was found once. This sequence joins TRBV2 and TRBJ1-1, with 12 bases matching TRBD1. This CDR3 region has 14 residues. J gave up 5 bases and V 6 bases, and 4 bases lay outside the gene matches. CDR1 is SNHLY, CDR2 FYNNEI, per germline. The CDR3 DNA reads as TGTGCCAGCAGCAGGGACAGGGGGCGGACTGAAGCTTTCTTT. As protein: CASSRDRGRTEAFF.

The V and J genes are TRBV6-5 and TRBJ2-5, with 12 bases that match TRBD2. Per germline, CDR1 MNHEY and CDR2 SVGAGI. The J segment lost 4 bases and the V segment lost 4 bases, leaving 7 bases of the junction unmatched. This CDR3 is built from 16 residues. The CDR3 nucleotides are TGTGCCAGCAGTTTCGGAGAGGGACTAGCGGGAGAGACCCAGTACTTC. Amino acids: CASSFGEGLAGETQYF.

The V gene is TRBV6-5, the J gene TRBJ2-7; 8 nucleotides match TRBD1. J was trimmed by 4 bases and V by 2 bases; bases with no gene match: 10. Per germline, CDR1 MNHEY and CDR2 SVGAGI. The CDR3 sequence is 16 residues long. CDR3 amino acids: CASSYSGQGRGYEQYF. The CDR3 DNA follows: TGTGCCAGCAGTTACAGTGGACAGGGAAGAGGATACGAGCAGTACTTC.

This rearrangement joins TRBV9 to TRBJ2-5; 11 bases match TRBD2. The germline V gene has CDR1 SGDLS and CDR2 YYNGEE. The CDR3 runs to 13 residues. V was clipped by 0 bases and J by 11 bases; unmatched bases: 3. CDR3 nucleotide sequence: TGTGCCAGCAGCGTAGGGACTAGCGGGCGGCAGTACTTC. The encoded protein is CASSVGTSGRQYF.

This chain uses TRBV5-1 with TRBJ2-1; 11 bases map to TRBD2. Per the germline V gene, CDR1 is SGHRS and CDR2 is YFSETQ. This CDR3 contains 17 residues. J gave up 9 bases and V 4 bases, and 15 bases lay outside the gene matches. The CDR3: CASSLQGARLAGGEQFF. In DNA, the CDR3 is TGCGCCAGCAGCCTCCAGGGGGCTAGGCTAGCGGGAGGTGAGCAGTTCTTC.

The chain carries TRBV30 and TRBJ2-3; D perhaps matches TRBD1 (6 bases). Germline loops: CDR1 GTSNPN, CDR2 SVGIG (reference sequence). The CDR3 has 13 residues. Trimming left V 6 bases short and J 2 bases short, with 12 bases between. CDR3 nucleotides: TGTGCCTGCGCAGGGGTCACCACAGATACGCAGTATTTT. Its protein is CACAGVTTDTQYF.

The chain has TRBV5-1 and TRBJ1-1, with D tentatively TRBD1 (6 bases). From germline, CDR1 is SGHRS and CDR2 YFSETQ. V was shortened by 6 bases and J by 6 bases, with 15 bases between the two germline ends. The CDR3 has 13 amino acids. CDR3 sequence (DNA): TGCGCCAGCACCCAACCGGGGGCTTCTGAAGCTTTCTTT. Protein: CASTQPGASEAFF.

This clone was counted a few times. The CDR3 loop reads CASSMGGRTVGELFF. The DNA for the CDR3 is TGTGCCAGTAGTATGGGCGGGAGGACTGTCGGGGAGCTGTTTTTT. The chain couples TRBV19 to TRBJ2-2, with 8 bases that match TRBD2. Germline V lookup: CDR1 LNHDA, CDR2 SQIVND (reference sequence). After removal of 3 bases from V and 7 bases from J, the junction contained 7 bases not matched to a gene. The CDR3 covers 15 residues.

This sequence joins TRBV9 and TRBJ2-4, with D perhaps TRBD2 (6 bases). The CDR3 contains 16 residues. Trimming removed 1 base from V and 0 bases from J, with 11 bases in between. Looked up from germline, CDR1 is SGDLS and CDR2 is YYNGEE. The CDR3 DNA sequence: TGTGCCAGCAGCGTACGGGACTCTCAAGCCAAAAACATTCAGTACTTC. Translation gives CASSVRDSQAKNIQYF.